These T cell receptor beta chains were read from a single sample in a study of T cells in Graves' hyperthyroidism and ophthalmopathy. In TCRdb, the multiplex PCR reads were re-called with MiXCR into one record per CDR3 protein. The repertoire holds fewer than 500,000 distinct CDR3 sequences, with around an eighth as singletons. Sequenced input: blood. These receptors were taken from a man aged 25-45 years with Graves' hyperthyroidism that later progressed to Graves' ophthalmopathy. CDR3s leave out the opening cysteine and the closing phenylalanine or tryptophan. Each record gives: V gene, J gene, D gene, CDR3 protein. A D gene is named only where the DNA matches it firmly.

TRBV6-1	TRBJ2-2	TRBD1	ASSEDWAGGDTGELF
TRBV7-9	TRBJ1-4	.	ASGATNEKLF
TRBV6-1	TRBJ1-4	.	ASKGRESEKLF
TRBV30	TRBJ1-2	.	ALTTGLDGYGYT
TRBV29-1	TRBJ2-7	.	SVEDTDSYEQY
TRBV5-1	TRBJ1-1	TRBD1	ASSLGRTGGGTEAF
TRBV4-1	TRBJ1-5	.	ASSQVTESNQPQH
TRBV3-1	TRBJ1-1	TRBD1	ASSPADRSGEAF
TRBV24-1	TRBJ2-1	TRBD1	ATSPTGVIYNEQF
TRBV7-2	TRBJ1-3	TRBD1	ASSPQGAGNTIY
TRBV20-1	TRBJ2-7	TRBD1	SASSGRTGASYEQY
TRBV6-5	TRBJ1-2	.	ASSYSNRADYGYT
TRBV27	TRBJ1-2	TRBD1	ASSFGAGGGYT
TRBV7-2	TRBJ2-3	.	ASSRQLTDTQY
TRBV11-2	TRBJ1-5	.	ASSLEEQPYSNQPQH
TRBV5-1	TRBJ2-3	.	ASSSGTPVDTQY
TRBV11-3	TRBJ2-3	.	ASSKGRGADTQY
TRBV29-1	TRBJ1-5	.	SVEAREVWPQH
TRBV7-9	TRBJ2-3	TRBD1	ASSLAPGQGGKESTDTQY
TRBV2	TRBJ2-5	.	ASRLFIEKTQY
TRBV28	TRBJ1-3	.	ASSLWGQATSGNTIY
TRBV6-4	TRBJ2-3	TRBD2	ASSDSGGAGDTQY
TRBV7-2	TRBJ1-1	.	ASSDRRTEAF
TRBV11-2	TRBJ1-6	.	ASSLDPGGSSYNSPLH
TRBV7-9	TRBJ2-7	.	ASSLGPVEQY
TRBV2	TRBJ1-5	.	ASNPDGGSDQPQH
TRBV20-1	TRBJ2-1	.	SAREFGVRVNEQF
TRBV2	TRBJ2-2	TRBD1	ASHRTGGFGELF
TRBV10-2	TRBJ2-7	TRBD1	ACARDSIYEQY
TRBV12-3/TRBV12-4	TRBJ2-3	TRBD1	ASSSTGGLGDTQY
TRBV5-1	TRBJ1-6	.	ASSQGFSSYNSPLH
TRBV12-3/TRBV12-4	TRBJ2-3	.	ASSSMGRTDTQY
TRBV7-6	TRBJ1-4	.	ASTLGATNEKLF
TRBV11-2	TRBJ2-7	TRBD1	ASSAPGQGFYYEQY
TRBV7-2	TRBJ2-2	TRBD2	ASSPRGLANTGELF
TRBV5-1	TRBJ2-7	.	ASSFLRGSSYEQY
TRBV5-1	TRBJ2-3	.	ASSLQLATSTDTQY
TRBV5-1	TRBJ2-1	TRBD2	ASSLTGGGGNEQF
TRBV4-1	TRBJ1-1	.	AISLRGSGATEAF
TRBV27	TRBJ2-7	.	ASSWGPGEGELEQY
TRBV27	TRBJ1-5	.	ASSLLTPLSNQPQH
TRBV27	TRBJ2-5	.	ASSLFFPETQY
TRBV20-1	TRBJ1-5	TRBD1	SARRPGQTNQPQH
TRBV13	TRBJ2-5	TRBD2	ASSDTSGPPLQY
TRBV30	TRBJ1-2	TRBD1	AWSRDRTNYGYT
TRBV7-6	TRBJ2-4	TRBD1	ASSPGQGGNIQY
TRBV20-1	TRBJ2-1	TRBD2	SASPTLAGGLNEQF
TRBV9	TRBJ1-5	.	ASSQTGPEQPQH
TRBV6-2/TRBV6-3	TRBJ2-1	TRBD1	ASSQPGQGADEQF
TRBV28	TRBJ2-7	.	ASRLWTSYEQY
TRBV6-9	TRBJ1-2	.	ASSYLTGTRRDYGYT
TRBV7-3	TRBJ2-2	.	ASSPQPGATGELF
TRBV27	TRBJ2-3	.	ASSLRQPPTDTQY
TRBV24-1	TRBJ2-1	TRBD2	ATSDLRRGSSYNEQF
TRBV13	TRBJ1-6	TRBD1	ASSFMTGNSPLH
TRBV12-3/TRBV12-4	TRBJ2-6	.	ASSNDRPPFSGANVLT
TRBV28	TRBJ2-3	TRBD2	ASSLGTSGAQGTQY
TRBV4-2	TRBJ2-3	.	ASSPVAGTSDTQY
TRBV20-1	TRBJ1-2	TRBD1	SARTQGDYGYT